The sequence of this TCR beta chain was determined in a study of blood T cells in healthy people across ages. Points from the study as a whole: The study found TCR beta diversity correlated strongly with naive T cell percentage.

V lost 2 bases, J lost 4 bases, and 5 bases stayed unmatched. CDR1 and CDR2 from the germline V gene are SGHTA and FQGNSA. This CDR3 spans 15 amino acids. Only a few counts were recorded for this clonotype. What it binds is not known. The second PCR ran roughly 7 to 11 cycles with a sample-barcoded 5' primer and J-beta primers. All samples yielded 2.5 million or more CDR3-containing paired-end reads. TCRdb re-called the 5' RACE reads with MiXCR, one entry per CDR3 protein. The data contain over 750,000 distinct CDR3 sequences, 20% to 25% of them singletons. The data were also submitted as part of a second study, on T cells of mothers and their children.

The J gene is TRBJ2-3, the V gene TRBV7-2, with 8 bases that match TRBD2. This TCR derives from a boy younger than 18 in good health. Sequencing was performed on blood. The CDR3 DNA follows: TGTGCCAGCAGCTTACGAGCGGGAGCGGCAGATACGCAGTATTTT. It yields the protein CASSLRAGAADTQYF. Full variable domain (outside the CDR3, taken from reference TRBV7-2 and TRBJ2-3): GAGVSQSPSNKVTEKGKDVELRCDPISGHTALYWYRQSLGQGLEFLIYFQGNSAPDKSGLPSDRFSAERTGGSVSTLTIQRTQQEDSAVYLCASSLRAGAADTQYFGPGTRLTVL.